This T cell receptor (beta chain) is from a study of cytomegalovirus exposure and HLA in healthy donors. Findings and limits, study-wide: Donors were assumed by presence/absence analyses to have roughly uniform sequencing depth. A few chains tied to CMV proved CMV antigen-specific in vitro. In a later analysis, TCR beta V- and J-gene trimming showed a link to a missense DCLRE1C variant. A previous analysis found most TCR beta V segments productive roughly 87% or roughly 30% of the time.

Regarding this clone: Its antigen is still unknown.

CDR1 is WNHNN and CDR2 is SYGVQD in the germline V gene (reference sequence). This CDR3 spans 13 amino acids. V lost 4 bases, J lost 9 bases, and 14 bases lay in between. The PCR contained 60 Vbeta and 13 Jbeta primers. Clones were read by immunoSEQ multiplex PCR, and TCRdb kept only the in-frame ones, dropping some. The sample comprises roughly 69,000 clones, around 73% of which are singletons, and 5.4% rests with the top ten. The sequenced sample consisted of PBMCs. The TCR originated in a man in his forties or fifties in good health and CMV-seronegative. This sequence joins TRBV10-1 and TRBJ2-3; perhaps TRBD1 as D (6 bases). The CDR3 coding sequence is TGCGCCAGCAGTGGCCTCAGGGGTTGGACGCAGTATTTT. Translation gives CASSGLRGWTQYF.